One and the same sample provided the 14 T cell receptor beta chains below, sequenced in a study of Ad26.COV2.S vaccination and SARS-CoV-2 variants. Sequenced by immunoSEQ multiplex PCR; TCRdb stores in-frame clones only, minus some. The profile shows about 330,000 clones, almost 90% of them singletons. The treatment: 15 to 20 received Ad26.COV2.S at low or high dose, single or two shots; several received placebo; per-sample allocation not given. All samples were drawn on day 63, counting from the first vaccine or placebo injection. The source was peripheral blood, collected in a trial of Ad26.COV2.S vaccine versus placebo. The receptors shown here come from a person aged 18 to 59 who received the Ad26.COV2.S COVID-19 vaccine or a placebo.

Only a few counts were recorded for this clone. The rearrangement links TRBV15 to TRBJ2-1; D gene uncertain. V was cut by 0 bases and J by 3 bases, with 6 bases left in between. The V gene's germline CDR1 is LNHNV and CDR2 YYDKDF (reference sequence). This CDR3 has 14 residues. The CDR3 nucleotides read TGTGCCACCAGCAGAGACTGGAGCTACAATGAGCAGTTCTTC. It yields the protein CATSRDWSYNEQFF.

This chain joins TRBV7-9 and TRBJ2-7, with 16 nucleotides matching TRBD2. The CDR3 has 18 amino acids. J lost 3 bases, V lost 5 bases, and 10 bases had no gene match. CDR1 is SEHNR, CDR2 FQNEAQ, per germline (reference sequence). Written as DNA, the CDR3 is TGTGCCAGCAGCCAGGGACTAGCGGGGGGGCCGAACCGCTACGAGCAGTACTTC. Amino acids: CASSQGLAGGPNRYEQYF.

This rearrangement joins TRBV9 to TRBJ1-1, with TRBD1 matching 8 bases. The V and J ends lost 2 bases and 7 bases, in that order; junction bases with no gene match: 4. This CDR3 is 13 amino acids long. CDR1 is SGDLS, CDR2 YYNGEE, per germline. This CDR3 is CASSVTGQDEAFF. In DNA form, the CDR3 reads TGTGCCAGCAGCGTTACGGGACAGGATGAAGCTTTCTTT.

This chain links TRBV4-3 with TRBJ2-1, with no clear D. Looked up from germline, CDR1 is LGHNA and CDR2 is YSLEER. Trimming left V 0 bases short and J 9 bases short, with 15 bases between. This CDR3 has 15 residues. CDR3 coding DNA: TGCGCCAGCAGCCAAGAATACGATGCCCCCAGTGAGCAGTTCTTC. It encodes CASSQEYDAPSEQFF.

The table lists this clone with a few counts. V is TRBV19 and J is TRBJ1-5; D ambiguous. V lost 5 bases, J lost 4 bases, and 9 bases lay in between. This CDR3 region has 13 residues. CDR1 and CDR2 from the germline V gene are LNHDA and SQIVND (reference sequence). CDR3 sequence (DNA): TGTGCCAGTAGTTACGGGAAGAATCAGCCCCAGCATTTT. Amino acids: CASSYGKNQPQHF.

The V call is TRBV4-1, the J call TRBJ2-7; 7 bases are a match to TRBD2. This CDR3 region has 13 residues. The germline V gene has CDR1 MGHRA and CDR2 YSYEKL. Trimming removed 0 bases from V and 5 bases from J; junction bases left unmatched: 1. The CDR3 bases are TGCGCCAGCAGCCAAGATCGGGGGGACGAGCAGTACTTC. Translation: CASSQDRGDEQYF.

CDR3 bases: TGTGCCAGCAGCCAAGTAGGAAGCTTCGGTGAGCAGTTCTTC. This codes for CASSQVGSFGEQFF. This rearrangement joins TRBV3-1 (or the pseudogene TRBV3-2) to TRBJ2-1; D unclear. This CDR3 comprises 14 residues. The V gene's germline CDR1 is LGHDT and CDR2 YNNKEL (reference sequence). V lost 1 base to trimming and J lost 9 bases, with 13 bases between them.

For this clone: The same CDR3 is also encoded by other DNA sequences in this sample. This chain uses TRBV6-5 with TRBJ1-2; a weak D match, TRBD1 (6 bases). Per germline, CDR1 MNHEY and CDR2 SVGAGI. Trimming left V 0 bases short and J 6 bases short, with 8 bases between. This CDR3 comprises 13 residues. As DNA, the CDR3 is TGTGCCAGCAGTTACTCGCCAGGGGATGGCTACACCTTC. Translated: CASSYSPGDGYTF.

The V call is TRBV3-1 (or the pseudogene TRBV3-2), the J call TRBJ1-4; D is undetermined. Germline V lookup: CDR1 LGHDT, CDR2 YNNKEL (reference sequence). Deletions cut 4 bases from V and 6 bases from J, with 12 bases between. The CDR3 contains 14 residues. The DNA for the CDR3 is TGTGCCAGCAGCCTTCCGGAGAGGGATGAAAAACTGTTTTTT. It yields the protein CASSLPERDEKLFF.

In this sample, this clone turned up once. This chain links TRBV4-1 with TRBJ1-4; TRBD1 agrees at 9 bases. The CDR3 runs 19 residues. Germline values: CDR1 MGHRA, CDR2 YSYEKL. J was trimmed by 2 bases and V by 0 bases; bases with no gene match: 10. The CDR3 sequence: CASSQDVRDREYTNEKLFF. CDR3 DNA: TGCGCCAGCAGCCAAGATGTACGGGACAGGGAGTACACTAATGAAAAACTGTTTTTT.

In DNA form, the CDR3 reads TGTGCCAGCAGCGTAGGAGGCGGGGGGGCCTGGGAGCAGTACTTC. Translation: CASSVGGGGAWEQYF. V is TRBV9 and J is TRBJ2-7; 9 positions match TRBD2. With V trimmed by 0 bases and J by 7 bases, 8 bases remained unmatched. Germline loops: CDR1 SGDLS, CDR2 YYNGEE. The CDR3 length is 15 residues.

The chain links TRBV9 to TRBJ2-5; 10 bases align to TRBD2. The V gene end was trimmed by 2 bases and the J gene end by 5 bases; junction bases not matched to a gene: 6. Germline CDR1 SGDLS, CDR2 YYNGEE. The CDR3 has 15 amino acids. CDR3 amino acids: CASSVSGRPVETQYF. The CDR3 region has the DNA TGTGCCAGCAGCGTTAGCGGGAGGCCGGTGGAGACCCAGTACTTC.

This chain connects TRBV19 to TRBJ2-2; tentatively, D is TRBD1 (6 bases). The CDR3 contains 15 residues. The germline V and J ends were trimmed by 3 bases and 0 bases, with 8 bases remaining between them. Germline CDR1 LNHDA, CDR2 SQIVND (reference sequence). For the CDR3, the DNA is TGTGCCAGTAGTATCTGGACAGCGAACACCGGGGAGCTGTTTTTT. It yields the protein CASSIWTANTGELFF.

This clone has just a few counts. The chain combines TRBV19 with TRBJ2-3; TRBD2 matches 9 bases. Germline CDR1 is LNHDA and CDR2 is SQIVND (reference sequence). This CDR3 comprises 15 residues. Losses at the gene ends were 5 bases for V and 6 bases for J; bases not matched to a gene: 9. CDR3 bases: TGTGCCAGTAGTCCTGCCCTGGCGGGGGGGGATACGCAGTATTTT. Its protein is CASSPALAGGDTQYF. Looking up the rest from reference TRBV19 and TRBJ2-3 gives the full variable domain: DGGITQSPKYLFRKEGQNVTLSCEQNLNHDAMYWYRQDPGQGLRLIYYSQIVNDFQKGDIAEGYSVSREKKESFPLTVTSAQKNPTAFYLCASSPALAGGDTQYFGPGTRLTVL.